Included here is one T cell receptor beta chain sequence, with context. Its matching antigen is unknown. Treatment described: oral pan-JAK inhibitor, 5-10 mg twice daily. Once RNA had been extracted, it was reverse transcribed into cDNA to act as the sequencing template. Sequenced by immunoSEQ multiplex PCR; TCRdb stores in-frame clones only, minus some. Of roughly 92,000 clones listed, around three quarters are singletons. This sample was taken from a study of CD8+ T cells in alopecia areata. Study details: Those treated were given oral tofacitinib at 5 to 10 mg twice daily. Study-wide findings and caveats: Under tofacitinib, numerous expanded lesional clonotypes remained detectable in scalp and blood. TCRs were shared less clearly across patients than in mice, possibly for HLA-related reasons. Lesional scalp displayed greater clonality than normal scalp, most notably in alopecia totalis/universalis.

The CDR3 contains 13 residues. Germline CDR1 is SNHLY and CDR2 is FYNNEI. Trimming removed 8 bases from V and 2 bases from J, with 13 bases in between. The material was CD8+ T cells sorted from blood, obtained around week 44, from a patient treated with tofacitinib. The receptor comes from a human donor with alopecia areata. The chain recombines TRBV2 with TRBJ2-7, with D tentatively TRBD2 (7 bases). CDR3: CASLGEGAYEQYF. The CDR3 nucleotides read TGTGCCAGCTTGGGGGAGGGGGCCTACGAGCAGTACTTC.